This T cell receptor (beta chain) was profiled in a study of shared clonotypes between healthy human individuals. General study points: Relative to memory subsets, naive subsets generally showed larger estimated richness. An anticipated effect of sequencing depth on clonotype sharing among donors was recognized.

This CDR3 has 18 amino acids. Trimming removed 6 bases from V and 2 bases from J; junction bases left unmatched: 7. Germline V gene lookup returns CDR1 MDHEN and CDR2 SYDVKM. Sequencing used immunoSEQ multiplex PCR; TCRdb keeps in-frame clones, though not all of them. Of about 2.4 million clones in the sample, 93% were seen once. On this clone itself: Its antigen is as yet unknown.

The source is a man between 18 and 35 years old in good health. Some clones in this sample may be carry-over from other donors' samples. Sequencing was performed on naive CD4+ T cells from PBMCs. Noted subset: CD45RA+ positively selected. V is TRBV28 and J is TRBJ2-2; TRBD2 aligns across 15 bases. The CDR3, as DNA: TGTGCCAGCAGGCCTGGACTAGCGGGAGGGACTAACACCGGGGAGCTGTTTTTT. As protein: CASRPGLAGGTNTGELFF.